The next 10 T cell receptor beta chains were all read from a single sample in a study of Ad26.COV2.S vaccination and SARS-CoV-2 variants (dated by TCRdb to about 2021). Explained via the paper, the treatment or condition label denotes: around 19 received Ad26.COV2.S at low or high dose, single or two shots; 5 received placebo; per-sample allocation not given. Repertoires of vaccine and placebo recipients were sequenced from samples taken on day 63 after the first injection. The method was the immunoSEQ multiplex PCR assay. Sourced from immuneACCESS, this table was stored by TCRdb with only in-frame sequences that have V and J called. A share of the clones is absent; for the studies checked, an unresolved V gene accounts for under half, and the remainder has no known explanation. The table for this sample lists some 480,000 clones; around 88% of them were counted only once. 13% of the sample belongs to the ten largest clones.

The sample was peripheral blood, taken in a trial of Ad26.COV2.S vaccine versus placebo. The receptors originated from a person aged 18-60 years who received the Ad26.COV2.S COVID-19 vaccine or a placebo.

CDR3 sequence: CASSPINVGTGMGYEQYF. In DNA, the CDR3 is TGTGCCAGCTCACCGATCAACGTGGGAACAGGGATGGGCTACGAGCAGTACTTC. The chain is built from TRBV18 and TRBJ2-7; D perhaps matches TRBD1 (6 bases). V was shortened by 3 bases and J by 3 bases, with 24 bases between the two germline ends. Germline V gene lookup returns CDR1 KGHSH and CDR2 LQKENI. The CDR3 loop spans 18 amino acids.

The sample holds one count of this clone. The genes are TRBV6-5 and TRBJ1-2; D is ambiguous. Germline CDR1 reads MNHEY; CDR2 reads SVGAGI. V was trimmed by 8 bases and J by 1 base, leaving 17 bases between them. This CDR3 contains 15 residues. The CDR3 DNA reads TGTGCCAGCTCTCCACTGGCATCAGGTAACTATGGCTACACCTTC. It translates to CASSPLASGNYGYTF.

Concerning this clone itself: Other DNA sequences within the sample encode an identical CDR3. The rearrangement uses TRBV5-4 and TRBJ2-1; 10 nucleotides match TRBD2. The V gene's germline CDR1 is SGHNT and CDR2 YYREEE (reference sequence). The CDR3 extends over 16 amino acids. The ends lost 3 bases at V and 7 bases at J; junction bases unmatched: 10. The DNA for the CDR3 is TGTGCCAGCAGCTCGCTGCTAGCGGGAGTGGGGAATGAGCAGTTCTTC. Protein sequence: CASSSLLAGVGNEQFF.

The chain combines TRBV5-1 with TRBJ2-3; 7 nucleotides match TRBD2. Germline trimming cut 0 bases from V and 2 bases from J; bases unmatched to any gene: 12. Germline-derived CDR1 and CDR2 are SGHRS and YFSETQ. The CDR3 sequence is 18 residues long. The CDR3: CASSLGIGGSALTDTQYF. The CDR3 DNA follows: TGCGCCAGCAGCTTGGGGATTGGCGGGAGCGCACTCACAGATACGCAGTATTTT.

The CDR3 nucleotides are TGTGCCACCTCCGACCCGACAACTAATGAAAAACTGTTTTTT. This sequence encodes CATSDPTTNEKLFF. The V and J genes are TRBV19 and TRBJ1-4; D remains ambiguous. The CDR3 has 14 amino acids. Germline lookup yields CDR1 LNHDA and CDR2 SQIVND (reference sequence). V lost 10 bases and J 0 bases, leaving 12 bases between the germline ends.

The chain carries TRBV5-1 and TRBJ2-1; the D call may be TRBD1 or TRBD2 (6 bases each). Germline CDR1 is SGHRS and CDR2 is YFSETQ. The length of the CDR3 is 15 residues. Between the trimmed V and J ends, which lost 4 bases and 10 bases, there was a span of 21 bases. CDR3 sequence: CASSPQGLSLAEQFF. Written as DNA, the CDR3 is TGCGCCAGCAGCCCACAGGGACTTAGCCTGGCGGAGCAGTTCTTC. The complete variable domain, with remaining parts taken from reference TRBV5-1 and TRBJ2-1, reads KAGVTQTPRYLIKTRGQQVTLSCSPISGHRSVSWYQQTPGQGLQFLFEYFSETQRNKGNFPGRFSGRQFSNSRSEMNVSTLELGDSALYLCASSPQGLSLAEQFFGPGTRLTVL.

This clone was seen a single time. The identical CDR3 is also encoded by other nucleotide sequences in the sample. The chain links TRBV27 to TRBJ1-2; D is perhaps TRBD1 (5 bases). In germline, CDR1 is MNHEY, CDR2 SMNVEV (reference sequence). The CDR3 contains 13 residues. The germline V and J ends were trimmed by 4 bases and 1 base, with 7 bases remaining between them. DNA for the CDR3: TGTGCCAGCAGTTCAAGGGGTAACTATGGCTACACCTTC. Amino acids: CASSSRGNYGYTF.

This clone was detected many times. CDR3 DNA: TGTGCCAGCAGGCAAGCGGGAGAGAGGCCCGAGCAGTACTTC. Its protein product is CASRQAGERPEQYF. The rearrangement uses TRBV28 and TRBJ2-7, with TRBD2 matching over 8 bases. The CDR3 contains 14 residues. Germline V gene data show CDR1 as MDHEN and CDR2 as SYDVKM. The V and J ends lost 6 bases and 6 bases, in that order; junction bases with no gene match: 10.

The rearrangement uses TRBV19 and TRBJ2-3; D perhaps matches TRBD2 (6 bases). The CDR3 consists of 18 residues. The germline V gene encodes CDR1 LNHDA and CDR2 SQIVND (reference sequence). Deletions cut 4 bases from V and 4 bases from J, with 24 bases between. The CDR3 coding sequence is TGTGCCAGTAGTAAACGCTCCCCCGGGAGCGTCGGGGCAGATACGCAGTATTTT. Protein: CASSKRSPGSVGADTQYF.

The chain joins TRBV7-2 to TRBJ2-7; 8 bases are a match to TRBD1. The CDR3 contains 14 residues. V shed 0 bases, J shed 7 bases, and the junction held 5 bases outside the gene matches. Germline V gene sequence: CDR1 SGHTA, CDR2 FQGNSA. As DNA, the CDR3 is TGTGCCAGCAGCTTAGCGGGATACAGGGGGGAGCAGTACTTC. As protein: CASSLAGYRGEQYF. The full variable domain, rest sourced from reference TRBV7-2 and TRBJ2-7, is GAGVSQSPSNKVTEKGKDVELRCDPISGHTALYWYRQSLGQGLEFLIYFQGNSAPDKSGLPSDRFSAERTGGSVSTLTIQRTQQEDSAVYLCASSLAGYRGEQYFGPGTRLTVT.